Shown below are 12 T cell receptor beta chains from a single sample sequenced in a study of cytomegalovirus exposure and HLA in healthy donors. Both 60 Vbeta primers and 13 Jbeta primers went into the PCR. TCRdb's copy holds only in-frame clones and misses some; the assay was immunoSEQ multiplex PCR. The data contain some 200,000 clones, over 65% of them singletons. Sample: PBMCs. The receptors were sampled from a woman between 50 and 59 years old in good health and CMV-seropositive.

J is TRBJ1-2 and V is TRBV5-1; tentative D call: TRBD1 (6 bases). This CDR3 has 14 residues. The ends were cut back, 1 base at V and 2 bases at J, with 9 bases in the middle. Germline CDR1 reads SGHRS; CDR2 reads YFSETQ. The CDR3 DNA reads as TGCGCCAGCAGCTTGACAGGGATCAACTATGGCTACACCTTC. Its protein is CASSLTGINYGYTF.

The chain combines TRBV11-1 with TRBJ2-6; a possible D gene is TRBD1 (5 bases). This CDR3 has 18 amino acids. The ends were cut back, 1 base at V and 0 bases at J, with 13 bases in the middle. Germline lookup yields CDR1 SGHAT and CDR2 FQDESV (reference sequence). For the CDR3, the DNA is TGTGCCAGCAGCTTAGTTCAGGGCAAAGTCTCTGGGGCCAACGTCCTGACTTTC. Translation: CASSLVQGKVSGANVLTF.

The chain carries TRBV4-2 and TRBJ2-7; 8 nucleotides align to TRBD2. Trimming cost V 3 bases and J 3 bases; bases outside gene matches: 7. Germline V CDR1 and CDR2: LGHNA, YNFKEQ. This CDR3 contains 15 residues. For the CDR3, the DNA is TGTGCCAGCAGCCAGGACAGCGGGGGATACTACGAGCAGTACTTC. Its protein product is CASSQDSGGYYEQYF.

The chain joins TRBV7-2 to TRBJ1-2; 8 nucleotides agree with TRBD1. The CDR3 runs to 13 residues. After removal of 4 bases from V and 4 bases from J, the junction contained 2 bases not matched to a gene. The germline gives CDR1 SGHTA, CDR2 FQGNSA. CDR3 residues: CASSSGQVYGYTF. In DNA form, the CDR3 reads TGTGCCAGCAGCTCGGGACAGGTCTATGGCTACACCTTC.

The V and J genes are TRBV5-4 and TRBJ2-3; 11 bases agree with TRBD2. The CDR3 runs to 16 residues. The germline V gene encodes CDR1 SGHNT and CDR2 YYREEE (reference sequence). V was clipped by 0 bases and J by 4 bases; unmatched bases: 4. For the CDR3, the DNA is TGTGCCAGCAGCTTGGGGGGTAGCGGGGGGGCAGATACGCAGTATTTT. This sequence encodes CASSLGGSGGADTQYF.

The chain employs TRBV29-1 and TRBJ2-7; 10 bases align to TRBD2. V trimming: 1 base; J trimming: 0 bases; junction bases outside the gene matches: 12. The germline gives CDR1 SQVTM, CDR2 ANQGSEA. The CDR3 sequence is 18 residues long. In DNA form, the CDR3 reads TGCAGCGTTGAAGGGGGGCTAGCGGGGGAGCGGAGCTCCTACGAGCAGTACTTC. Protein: CSVEGGLAGERSSYEQYF.

DNA of the CDR3: TGTGCCAGCAGCCCTAGAGGAGGGAGCGGGGGGACCGGGGAGCTGTTTTTT. Its translation: CASSPRGGSGGTGELFF. The chain recombines TRBV9 with TRBJ2-2, with 9 bases aligning to TRBD2. Trimming removed 4 bases from V and 5 bases from J; junction bases left unmatched: 12. The CDR3 totals 17 residues. Germline CDR1 SGDLS, CDR2 YYNGEE. The full variable domain, in which reference TRBV9 and TRBJ2-2 provide the parts outside the CDR3, is DSGVTQTPKHLITATGQRVTLRCSPRSGDLSVYWYQQSLDQGLQFLIQYYNGEERAKGNILERFSAQQFPDLHSELNLSSLELGDSALYFCASSPRGGSGGTGELFFGEGSRLTVL.

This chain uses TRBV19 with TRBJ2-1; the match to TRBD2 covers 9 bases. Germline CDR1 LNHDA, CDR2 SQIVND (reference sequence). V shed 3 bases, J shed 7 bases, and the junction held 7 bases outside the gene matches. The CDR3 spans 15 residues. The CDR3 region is CASSIVASGVNEQFF. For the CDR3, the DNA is TGTGCCAGTAGTATCGTCGCTAGCGGGGTAAATGAGCAGTTCTTC.

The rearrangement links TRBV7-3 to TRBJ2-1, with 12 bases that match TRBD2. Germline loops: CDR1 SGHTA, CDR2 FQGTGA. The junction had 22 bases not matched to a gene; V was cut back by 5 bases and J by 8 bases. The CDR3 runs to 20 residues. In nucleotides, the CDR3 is TGTGCCAGCAGCGTGGGGGGGAGTGCCGCTAGCGGGGGGGCTTTGGATGAGCAGTTCTTC. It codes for CASSVGGSAASGGALDEQFF.

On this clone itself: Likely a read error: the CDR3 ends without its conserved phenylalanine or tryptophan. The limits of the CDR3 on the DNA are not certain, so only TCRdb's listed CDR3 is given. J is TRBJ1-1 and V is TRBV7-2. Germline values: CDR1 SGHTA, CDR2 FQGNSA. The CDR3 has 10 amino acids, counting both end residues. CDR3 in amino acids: CASSCELYLV.

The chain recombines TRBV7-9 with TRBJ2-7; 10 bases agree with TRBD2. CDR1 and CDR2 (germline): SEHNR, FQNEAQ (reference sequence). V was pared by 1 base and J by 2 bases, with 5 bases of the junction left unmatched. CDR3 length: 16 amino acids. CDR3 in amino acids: CASSLVSTSGAYEQYF. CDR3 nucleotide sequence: TGTGCCAGCAGCTTAGTTTCCACTAGCGGGGCCTACGAGCAGTACTTC.

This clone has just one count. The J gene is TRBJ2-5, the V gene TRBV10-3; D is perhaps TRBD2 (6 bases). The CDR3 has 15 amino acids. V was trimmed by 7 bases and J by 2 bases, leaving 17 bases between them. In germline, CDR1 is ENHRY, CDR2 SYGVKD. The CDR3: CAIKGGEARQETQYF. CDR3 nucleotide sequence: TGTGCCATCAAAGGCGGGGAGGCCCGTCAAGAGACCCAGTACTTC.